These 6 T cell receptor beta chains were sequenced from one sample in a study of cytomegalovirus exposure and HLA in healthy donors. Use of 60 Vbeta and 13 Jbeta primers characterized the PCR. TCRdb keeps only in-frame clones here, not all; method: immunoSEQ multiplex PCR. This table holds tens of thousands of clones, 70% to 80% found once. Sequencing used PBMCs. These receptors all stem from a woman in her twenties or thirties in good health and CMV-seronegative.

This chain links TRBV7-9 with TRBJ2-7; D gene ambiguous. Trimming removed 0 bases from V and 3 bases from J, with 9 bases in between. The germline V gene encodes CDR1 SEHNR and CDR2 FQNEAQ (reference sequence). The CDR3 is made up of 14 amino acids. CDR3 loop: CASSLAKSGYEQYF. DNA for the CDR3: TGTGCCAGCAGCTTAGCGAAATCAGGCTACGAGCAGTACTTC. The variable domain in full, completed from reference TRBV7-9 and TRBJ2-7, reads DTGVSQNPRHKITKRGQNVTFRCDPISEHNRLYWYRQTLGQGPEFLTYFQNEAQLEKSRLLSDRFSAERPKGSFSTLEIQRTEQGDSAMYLCASSLAKSGYEQYFGPGTRLTVT.

The gene calls are TRBV15 and TRBJ2-5; 9 nucleotides agree with TRBD2. Germline assignment: CDR1 LNHNV and CDR2 YYDKDF (reference sequence). Unmatched junction bases numbered 9, after V lost 6 bases and J lost 4 bases. This CDR3 spans 15 amino acids. CDR3 amino acids: CATSRPAGGGETQYF. The CDR3 bases are TGTGCCACCAGTCGCCCAGCGGGAGGAGGAGAGACCCAGTACTTC.

This rearrangement joins TRBV15 to TRBJ2-7; 10 bases agree with TRBD1. Trimming took 0 bases from V and 2 from J; bases not matched to a gene: 4. The CDR3 is 16 residues long. The germline V gene has CDR1 LNHNV and CDR2 YYDKDF (reference sequence). CDR3 in DNA: TGTGCCACCAGCAGAGAGGGACAGGGGACTCCCTACGAGCAGTACTTC. This sequence encodes CATSREGQGTPYEQYF.

J is TRBJ2-7 and V is TRBV27, with D perhaps TRBD1 (6 bases). CDR1 and CDR2 (germline): MNHEY, SMNVEV (reference sequence). V lost 5 bases, J lost 2 bases, and 13 bases lay in between. This CDR3 contains 14 residues. For the CDR3, the DNA is TGTGCCAGCAGTCTCCAACAGGGCCCCTACGAGCAGTACTTC. This codes for CASSLQQGPYEQYF.

This clone was counted once. The chain is built from TRBV12-2 and TRBJ2-2; TRBD2, the table's D call, was not compared with the DNA. TRBV12-2 is described as a pseudogene. The CDR3 loop spans 12 amino acids. The DNA for the CDR3 is TGTGCAAGTCGCTTGAGCGGGCCGAGGCTGTTTTTT. Translated: CASRLSGPRLFF.

The V and J genes are TRBV30 and TRBJ1-4, with 7 bases fitting TRBD1. V lost 0 bases, J lost 8 bases, and 18 bases stayed unmatched. This CDR3 contains 18 residues. Germline assignment: CDR1 GTSNPN and CDR2 SVGIG (reference sequence). CDR3 amino acids: CAWSVFSGEYQGGEKLFF. The CDR3 DNA follows: TGTGCCTGGAGTGTATTTAGTGGGGAGTATCAGGGGGGAGAAAAACTGTTTTTT.